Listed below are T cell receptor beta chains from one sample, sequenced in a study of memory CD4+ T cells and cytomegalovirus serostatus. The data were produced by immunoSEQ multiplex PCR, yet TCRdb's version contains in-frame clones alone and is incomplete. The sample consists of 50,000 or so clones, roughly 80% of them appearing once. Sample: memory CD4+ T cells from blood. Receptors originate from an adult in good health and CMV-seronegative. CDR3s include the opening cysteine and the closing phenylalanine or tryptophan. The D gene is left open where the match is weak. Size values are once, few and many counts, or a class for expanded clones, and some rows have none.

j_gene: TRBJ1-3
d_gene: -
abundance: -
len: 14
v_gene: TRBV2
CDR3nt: TGTGCCAGCAGACTACAGAGCTCTGGAAACACCATATATTTT
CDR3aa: CASRLQSSGNTIYF

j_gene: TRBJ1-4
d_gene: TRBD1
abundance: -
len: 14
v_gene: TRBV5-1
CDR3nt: TGCGCCAGCAGCTTAGGGACAGGGAGTGAAAAACTGTTTTTT
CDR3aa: CASSLGTGSEKLFF

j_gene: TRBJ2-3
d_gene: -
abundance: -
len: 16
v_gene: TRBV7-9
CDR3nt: TGTGCCAGCAACGGGGGCGCGGCGGGGGCGACAGATACGCAGTATTTT
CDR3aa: CASNGGAAGATDTQYF

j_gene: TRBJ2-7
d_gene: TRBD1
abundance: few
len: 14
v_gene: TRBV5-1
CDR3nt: TGCGCCAGCAGCGTTACAGGGGGCTCTAGCGGGCAGTACTTC
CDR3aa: CASSVTGGSSGQYF

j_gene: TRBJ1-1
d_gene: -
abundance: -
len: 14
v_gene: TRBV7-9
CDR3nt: TGTGCCAGCAGCGGTATGGGAGGTGACACTGAAGCTTTCTTT
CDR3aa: CASSGMGGDTEAFF

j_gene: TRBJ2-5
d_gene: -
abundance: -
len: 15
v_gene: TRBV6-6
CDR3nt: TGTGCCAGCAGCCAGGGACTGACGGCGGGGGAGACCCAGTACTTC
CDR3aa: CASSQGLTAGETQYF

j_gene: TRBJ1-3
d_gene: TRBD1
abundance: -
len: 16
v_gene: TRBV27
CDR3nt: TGTGCCAGCAGTAGACAGGGGGCCTTCGCTGGAAACACCATATATTTT
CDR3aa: CASSRQGAFAGNTIYF

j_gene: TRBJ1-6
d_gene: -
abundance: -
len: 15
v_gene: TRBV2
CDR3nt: TGTGCCAGCAAACAACAGGGTTCCTATAATTCACCCCTCCACTTT
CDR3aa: CASKQQGSYNSPLHF

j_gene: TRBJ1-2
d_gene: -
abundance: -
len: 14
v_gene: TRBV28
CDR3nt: TGTGCCAGCAGTATACAGGGTCTTCGGTCTGGCTACACCTTC
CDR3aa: CASSIQGLRSGYTF

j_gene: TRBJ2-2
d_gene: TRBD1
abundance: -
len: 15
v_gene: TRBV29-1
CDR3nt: TGCAGCGTCACGGGACAGCTCACGAACACCGGGGAGCTGTTTTTT
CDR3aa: CSVTGQLTNTGELFF

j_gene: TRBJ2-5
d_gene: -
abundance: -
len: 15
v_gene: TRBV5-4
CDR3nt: TGTGCCAGCAGGACAGATTTTCAGGGTCAGAAGACCCAGTACTTC
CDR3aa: CASRTDFQGQKTQYF

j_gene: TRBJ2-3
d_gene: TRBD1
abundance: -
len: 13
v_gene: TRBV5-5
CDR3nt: TGTGCCAGCAGCTTGGCCGGGGACAGGGGGCAGTATTTT
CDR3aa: CASSLAGDRGQYF

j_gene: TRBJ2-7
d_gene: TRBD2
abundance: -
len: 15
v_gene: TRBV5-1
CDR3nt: TGCGCCAGCAGCTTGTCGGTGGCGGGAGATTACGAGCAGTACTTC
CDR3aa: CASSLSVAGDYEQYF

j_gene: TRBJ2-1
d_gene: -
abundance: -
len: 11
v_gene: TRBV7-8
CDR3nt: TGTGCCAGCAGCCCGCTTGGTGAGCAGTTCTTC
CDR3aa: CASSPLGEQFF

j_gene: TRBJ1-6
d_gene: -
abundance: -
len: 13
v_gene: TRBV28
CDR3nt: TGTGCCAGCAGCCCTGGACCAGACAGACCCCTCCACTTT
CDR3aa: CASSPGPDRPLHF

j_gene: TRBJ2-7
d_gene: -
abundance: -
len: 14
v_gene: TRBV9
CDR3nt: TGTGCCAGCAGCGGGACGGGGACCACCTACGAGCAGTACTTC
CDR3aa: CASSGTGTTYEQYF

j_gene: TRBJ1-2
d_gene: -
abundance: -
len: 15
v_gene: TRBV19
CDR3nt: TGTGCCAGTATATCGTCTGGCGGGCGGACTTATGGCTACACCTTC
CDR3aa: CASISSGGRTYGYTF

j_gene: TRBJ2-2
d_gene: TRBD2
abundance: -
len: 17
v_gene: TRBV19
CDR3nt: TGTGCCATTGGCGGACTAGCGGGAGGTTCGAACACCGGGGAGCTGTTTTTT
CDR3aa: CAIGGLAGGSNTGELFF

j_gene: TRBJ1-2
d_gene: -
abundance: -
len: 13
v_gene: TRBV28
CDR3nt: TGTGCCAGCAGTTTACCTTATAACTATGGCTACACCTTC
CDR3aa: CASSLPYNYGYTF

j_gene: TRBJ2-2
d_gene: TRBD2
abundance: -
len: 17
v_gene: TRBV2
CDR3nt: TGTGCCAGCAGTGCGACTAGCGGGGGGGTCAGAGCCGGGGAGCTGTTTTTT
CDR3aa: CASSATSGGVRAGELFF

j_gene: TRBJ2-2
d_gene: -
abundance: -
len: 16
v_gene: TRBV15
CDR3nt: TGTGCCACCAGCAGGCCGCTACAGATTTTTACCGGGGAGCTGTTTTTT
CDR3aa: CATSRPLQIFTGELFF

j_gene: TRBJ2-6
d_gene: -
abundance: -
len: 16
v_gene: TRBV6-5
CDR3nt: TGTGCCAGCAGTTGGGGGGTAGGGTCTGGGGCCAACGTCCTGACTTTC
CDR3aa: CASSWGVGSGANVLTF

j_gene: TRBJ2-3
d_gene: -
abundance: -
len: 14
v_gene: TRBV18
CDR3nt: TGTGCCAGCTCACCCCGGCGGTCCACAGATACGCAGTATTTT
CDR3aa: CASSPRRSTDTQYF

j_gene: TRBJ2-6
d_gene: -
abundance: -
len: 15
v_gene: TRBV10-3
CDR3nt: TGTGCCATCAGTGAGCCCACTTCTGGGGCCAACGTCCTGACTTTC
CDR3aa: CAISEPTSGANVLTF

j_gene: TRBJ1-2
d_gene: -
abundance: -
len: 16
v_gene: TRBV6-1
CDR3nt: TGTGCCAGCAGTGCGGGGGGGACAAATGGGGACTATGGCTACACCTTC
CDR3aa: CASSAGGTNGDYGYTF

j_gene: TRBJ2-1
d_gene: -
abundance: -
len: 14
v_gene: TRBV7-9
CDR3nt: TGTGCCAGCACCTCATGGGTCTCCTACAATGAGCAGTTCTTC
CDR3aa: CASTSWVSYNEQFF

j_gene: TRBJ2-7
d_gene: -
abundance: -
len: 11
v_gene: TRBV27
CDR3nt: TGTGCCAGCAGGTCTCGATACGAGCAGTACTTC
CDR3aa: CASRSRYEQYF

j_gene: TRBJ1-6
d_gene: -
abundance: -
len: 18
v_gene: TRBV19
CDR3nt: TGTGCCAGTAGTTCCCGGAGGAGCGCCTTCTCCTATAATTCACCCCTCCACTTT
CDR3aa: CASSSRRSAFSYNSPLHF

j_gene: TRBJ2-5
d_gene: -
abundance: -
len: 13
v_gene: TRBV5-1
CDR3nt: TGCGCCAGCAGCTTGGGCCGCAAAGAGACCCAGTACTTC
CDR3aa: CASSLGRKETQYF

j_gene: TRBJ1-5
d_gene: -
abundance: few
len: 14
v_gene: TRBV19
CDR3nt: TGTGCCAGTAGTATACCGGGTAGCAATCAGCCCCAGCATTTT
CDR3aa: CASSIPGSNQPQHF

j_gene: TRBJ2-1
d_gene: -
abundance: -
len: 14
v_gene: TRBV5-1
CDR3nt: TGCGCCAGCAGCTTGGGGGACGTGAGGAATGAGCAGTTCTTC
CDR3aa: CASSLGDVRNEQFF

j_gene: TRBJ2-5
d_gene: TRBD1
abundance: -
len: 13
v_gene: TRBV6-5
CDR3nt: TGTGCCAGCCAGAGGGACAGGGAAGAGACCCAGTACTTC
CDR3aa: CASQRDREETQYF